This entry concerns a single TCR beta chain. Its specificity is not known. RNA transcripts yielded amplified TCR beta CDR3 regions. In the first-round RT-PCR of the TCR CDR3, the HTBI primer set was used. TCRdb independently ran MiXCR on the multiplex PCR reads; one entry per CDR3 protein. This table holds around 350,000 distinct CDR3 sequences, 15% found once. The sample belongs to a study of T cells in Graves' hyperthyroidism and ophthalmopathy. Study-level information: Blood was drawn when the patient was first diagnosed and still untreated. Whole-study results and caveats: A median about 6.2 months before onset, the model predicted ophthalmopathy.

V shed 5 bases and J 4 bases; nucleotides not matched to a gene: 9. The CDR3 sequence is 15 residues long. Germline CDR1 is SGHTA and CDR2 is FQGTGA. Material for sequencing was blood. The chain combines TRBV7-3 with TRBJ2-3; 7 bases align to TRBD2. The receptor's source is a woman in her sixties or seventies with Graves' ophthalmopathy. The CDR3 reads CASSPSGTGADTQYF. DNA for the CDR3: TGTGCCAGCAGCCCGAGCGGGACCGGCGCAGATACGCAGTATTTT.